This T cell receptor (beta chain) is from a study of cytomegalovirus exposure and HLA in healthy donors. Across the whole study: In an early release, HLA-typed donors contributed 80 million to 95 million unique TCR sequences.

This CDR3 is 14 amino acids long. Deletions cut 2 bases from V and 4 bases from J, with 10 bases between. The germline CDR1 and CDR2 sequences are SGHDT and YYEEEE. PCR involved 60 Vbeta and 13 Jbeta primers. Data came from immunoSEQ multiplex PCR; TCRdb stores just in-frame clones and leaves some out. This table has roughly 190,000 clones, about four fifths appearing once. The TCR was taken from a female donor in good health and CMV-seronegative. Sequencing was done on a sample of PBMCs. The rearrangement links TRBV5-6 to TRBJ2-1, with unresolved D. Here the CDR3 DNA reads TGTGCCAGCAGCTTTATTATTTCGTACAATGAGCAGTTCTTC. Encoded protein: CASSFIISYNEQFF.